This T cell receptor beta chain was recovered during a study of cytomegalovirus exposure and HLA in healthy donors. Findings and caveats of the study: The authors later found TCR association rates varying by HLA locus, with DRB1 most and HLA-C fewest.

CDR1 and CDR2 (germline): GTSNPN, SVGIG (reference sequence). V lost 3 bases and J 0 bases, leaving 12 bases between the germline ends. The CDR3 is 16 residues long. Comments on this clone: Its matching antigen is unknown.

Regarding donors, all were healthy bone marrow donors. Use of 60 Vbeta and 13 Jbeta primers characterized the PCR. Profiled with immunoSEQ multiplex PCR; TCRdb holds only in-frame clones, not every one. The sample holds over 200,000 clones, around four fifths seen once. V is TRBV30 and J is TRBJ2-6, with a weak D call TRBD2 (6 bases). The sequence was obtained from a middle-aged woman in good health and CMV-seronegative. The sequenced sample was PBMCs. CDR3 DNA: TGTGCCTGGAGAGGCGGGGCCACCTCTGGGGCCAACGTCCTGACTTTC. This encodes CAWRGGATSGANVLTF.